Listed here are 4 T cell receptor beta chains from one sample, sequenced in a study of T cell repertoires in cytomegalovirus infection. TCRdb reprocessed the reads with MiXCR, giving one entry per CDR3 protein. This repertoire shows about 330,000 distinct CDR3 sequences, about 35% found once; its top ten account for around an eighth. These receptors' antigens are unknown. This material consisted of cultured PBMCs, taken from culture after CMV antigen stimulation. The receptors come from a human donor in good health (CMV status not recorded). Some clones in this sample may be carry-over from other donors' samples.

The CDR3 region is CASRFQLGEQYF. CDR3 bases: TGTGCCAGCAGATTTCAGTTGGGGGAGCAGTACTTC. The rearrangement links TRBV12-3 or TRBV12-4 to TRBJ2-7; D call uncertain. This CDR3 spans 12 amino acids. Between the trimmed V and J ends, which lost 6 bases and 7 bases, there was a span of 13 bases.

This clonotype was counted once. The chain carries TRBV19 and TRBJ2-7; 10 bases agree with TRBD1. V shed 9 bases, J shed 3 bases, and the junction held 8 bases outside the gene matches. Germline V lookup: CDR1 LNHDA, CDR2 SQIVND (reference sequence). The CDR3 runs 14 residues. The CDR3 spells CASSGTGVFYEQYF. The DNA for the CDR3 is TGTGCCAGCTCGGGGACAGGGGTTTTCTACGAGCAGTACTTC.

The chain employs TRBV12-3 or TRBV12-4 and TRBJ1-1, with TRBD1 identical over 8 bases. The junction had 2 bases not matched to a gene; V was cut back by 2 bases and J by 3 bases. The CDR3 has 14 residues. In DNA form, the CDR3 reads TGTGCCAGCAGTTTACTGGACAGGGACACTGAAGCTTTCTTT. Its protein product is CASSLLDRDTEAFF.

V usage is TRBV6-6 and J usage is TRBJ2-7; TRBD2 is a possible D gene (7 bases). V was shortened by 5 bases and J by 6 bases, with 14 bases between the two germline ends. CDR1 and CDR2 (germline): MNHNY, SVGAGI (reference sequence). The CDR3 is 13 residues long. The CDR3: CASSVREGGEQYV. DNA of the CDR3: TGTGCCAGCAGTGTGAGGGAGGGGGGCGAGCAGTACGTC.